A single T cell receptor beta chain is shown here with its context. Its antigen remains unidentified. The input lacks base qualities; no much larger clone sits a single base away. One collaborating source in Seattle enrolled patients during active infection and followed them longitudinally through the course of disease. Whole blood was collected in K2EDTA tubes by collaborating institutions according to the institutions' own protocols. For TCRbeta analysis, collaborators shipped samples as frozen whole blood, isolated PBMCs, or DNA extracted from either of those sample types. This specimen belongs to a study of blood T cell repertoires in COVID-19 (dated by TCRdb to the early 2020s). A note on the overall study: Samples from collaborators originated in the United States, Italy and Spain and spanned both the acute and convalescent phases of COVID-19. The prospective study material was composed of cDNA or gDNA derived from T cells, B-cell-depleted T cells, or PBMCs. Deeply sampled blood TCRbeta repertoires from subjects exposed to, actively infected with, or recovered from COVID-19 were included in the dataset. A freely available public database, intended as a resource for researchers studying the immune response to SARS-CoV-2, is where the repertoires were released. Samples were obtained from the ongoing ImmuneRACE study (first 160 participants) and from some 1,300 subjects provided by 6 global collaborators. Sample metadata almost always included a de-identified subject ID, COVID-19 status, age in years and sex. HLA class I and class II types, where available, came from metadata supplied by the sample provider rather than from assay-based typing. General conclusions and limits of the study: The amount of clinical and demographic metadata varied by source and participant and was provided uncurated.

Per the germline V gene, SGHVS is the CDR1 and FNYEAQ is the CDR2. The CDR3 covers 15 residues, taking in both the cysteine and the phenylalanine. Left in the record is the CDR3 DNA by itself, 45 bases read in frame from the first base. V is reduced by 2 bases and J by 4 bases, leaving a spacing of 11 bases between them. The immunoSEQ Assay, a bias-controlled multiplex PCR, was used to amplify TCRbeta CDR3 regions from genomic DNA. Per the source publication's procedure: The number of nucleated cells in each sample was estimated by amplification of reference gene primers within the assay. To quantify the absolute abundance of each unique TCRbeta CDR3 rearrangement, sequence reads were collapsed and filtered. Productive Simpson clonality was computed per sample as the square root of Simpson's diversity index over productive rearrangements. TCRdb's version of the immuneACCESS table is confined to in-frame rearrangements and falls short of the full clone set. An unresolved V gene accounts for under half of the shortfall where checked; the remainder is of unknown origin. V, J and clone size are those of that table, while D and trimming were read from the DNA. The sample has around 280,000 clones on record, approximately 89% of them singletons. The ten top clones hold 11% of the sample.

This TCR was sampled from a woman under 40 with COVID-19, enrolled during active disease. The chain was built from TRBV7-6 and TRBJ2-2; TRBD2 is possibly the D segment (5 matching bases). Material for sequencing was peripheral blood. The CDR3 reads CASSLTAGGTGELFF. The DNA reads TGTGCCAGCAGCTTAACCGCGGGTGGCACCGGGGAGCTGTTTTTT. When the CDR3 is completed using the reference TRBV7-6 and TRBJ2-2 genes on either side, the full variable domain is GAGVSQSPRYKVTKRGQDVALRCDPISGHVSLYWYRQALGQGPEFLTYFNYEAQQDKSGLPNDRFSAERPEGSISTLTIQRTEQRDSAMYRCASSLTAGGTGELFFGEGSRLTVL.